This TCR beta chain appears in the sequencing data of a study of blood T cell repertoires in COVID-19. Concerning this clone: This sample also contains other DNA sequences that code for the same CDR3.

Per germline, CDR1 KGHSH and CDR2 LQKENI. CDR3 length: 13 amino acids. Trimming took 1 base from V and 3 from J, leaving 6 bases between them. Sequencing used immunoSEQ multiplex PCR; TCRdb keeps in-frame clones, though not all of them. Here the sample spans about 350,000 clones, roughly 84% being singletons. V usage is TRBV18 and J usage is TRBJ1-1, with no clear D. Input material: PBMCs or T cells enriched from blood (not recorded which). The receptor's source is a woman under 40 who had recovered from COVID-19. The CDR3 spells CASSPRSDTEAFF. CDR3 in DNA: TGTGCCAGCTCACCACGTAGCGACACTGAAGCTTTCTTT.